The present T cell receptor beta chain was sequenced within a study of neoadjuvant anti-PD-1 for oral cavity cancer. Overall study: Around day 43, patients without progression received a fourth nivolumab dose before surgery.

With 8 bases clipped from V and 5 bases from J, the junction kept 15 bases outside the gene matches. CDR1 and CDR2 from the germline V gene are LNHDA and SQIVND (reference sequence). The CDR3 has 16 amino acids. Assay used: immunoSEQ multiplex PCR; TCRdb lists only in-frame clones, some missing. The table shows approximately 7,200 clones, with 40% to 55% occurring only once. The table lists this clone with a few counts. No antigen is known for it. The study, taken as a whole, reports: Each response group had just a few patients in TCR analyses.

The chain recombines TRBV19 with TRBJ2-3, with 8 nucleotides matching TRBD1. This clonotype was obtained from a person between 40 and 80 years old with oral cavity squamous cell carcinoma. The sequencing used tumor tissue, collected before nivolumab (anti-PD-1) treatment. CDR3 protein: CASLANDRGRGDTQYF. For the CDR3, the DNA is TGTGCCAGTCTAGCGAATGACAGGGGCCGGGGAGATACGCAGTATTTT.